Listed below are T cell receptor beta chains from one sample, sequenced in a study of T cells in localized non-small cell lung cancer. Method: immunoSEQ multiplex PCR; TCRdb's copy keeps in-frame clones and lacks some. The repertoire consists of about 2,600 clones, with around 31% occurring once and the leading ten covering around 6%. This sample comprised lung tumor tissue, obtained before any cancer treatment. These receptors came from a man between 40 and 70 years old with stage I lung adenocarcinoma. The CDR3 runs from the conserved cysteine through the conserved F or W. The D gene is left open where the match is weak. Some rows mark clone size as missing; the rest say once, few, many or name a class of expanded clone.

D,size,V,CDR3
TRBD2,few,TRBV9,CASSPGLGVRTGELFF
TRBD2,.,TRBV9,CASSPRLAGVTDTQYF
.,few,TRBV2,CATRIGGTGELFF
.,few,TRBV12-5,CASGLGFTEAFF
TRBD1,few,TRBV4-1,CASSQDLYRGNYGYTF
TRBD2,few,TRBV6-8,CASSDLLGRGVGEQFF
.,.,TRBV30,CAWTPLNSYNEQFF
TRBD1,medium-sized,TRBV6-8,CASSDGTGGEKLFF
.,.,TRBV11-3,CASSLDVRDTGGYTF
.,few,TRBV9,CASSVDSGLATDTQYF
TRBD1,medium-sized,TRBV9,CASSSATGLGGNTIYF
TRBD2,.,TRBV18,CASSLEGTSRDEQFF
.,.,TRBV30,CAWSRDATDTQYF
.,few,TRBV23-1,CASSHQGTTGDTQYF
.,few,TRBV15,CATSRDIGRRDGYTF
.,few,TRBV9,CASSVAPMRTDTQYF
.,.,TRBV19,CASSIGHLNTEAFF
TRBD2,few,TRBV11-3,CASSLTSGNTGELFF
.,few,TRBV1,CASSQVGAGMENIQYF
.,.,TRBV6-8,CASSYREQETQYF
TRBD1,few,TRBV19,CASSFNHRGSGPEAFF
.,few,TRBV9,CASSPRGENTEAFF
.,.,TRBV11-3,CASSLATIIGQPTNEKLFF
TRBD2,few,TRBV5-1,CASSPGGGAYNEQFF
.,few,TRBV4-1,CASSQEPSLGNEQFF
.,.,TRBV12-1,CASRHPGQRLSGANVLTF
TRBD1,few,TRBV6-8,CASSDRGLGETQYF
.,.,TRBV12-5,CASGFGPRNNNEQFF
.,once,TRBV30,CAWSSTGTRGSDTQYF
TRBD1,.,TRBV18,CASSPPNQGAINTF
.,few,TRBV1,CASSQGNSGANVLTF
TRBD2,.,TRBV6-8,CASSYLTSGRETQYF
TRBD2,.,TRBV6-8,CASAASGSSEQFF
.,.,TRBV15,CATSRDLFGTNQETQYF
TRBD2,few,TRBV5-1,CASSLGLAGDHEQYF
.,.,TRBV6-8,CASSYSRNRLNTEAFF
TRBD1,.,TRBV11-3,CASSPGQGRIETQYF
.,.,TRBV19,CASSIGQPGELFF
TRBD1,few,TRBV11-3,CASSLSGQGDVGYTF
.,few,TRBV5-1,CASSLVQGSYEQYF
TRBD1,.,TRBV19,CASSNTGVDGYTF
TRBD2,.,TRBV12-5,CASGGWTSGSTDTQYF
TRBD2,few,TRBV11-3,CASTGGYPTDTQYF
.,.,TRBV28,CASSARSETYEQYF
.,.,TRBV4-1,CASSQEGLSYEQYF
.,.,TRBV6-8,CAISVRGSNTEAFF
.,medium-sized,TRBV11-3,CASSFNPDRGNEQFF
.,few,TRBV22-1,CASSLEYQPQHF
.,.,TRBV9,CASSASRDGYTF